The clone carrying this TCR beta chain was seen many times. Its antigen is unknown. The record originates from a study of T cells in Graves' hyperthyroidism and ophthalmopathy. As for the study in general: At initial diagnosis, before any treatment had begun, peripheral blood was obtained. Study-level results: The blood repertoire included most of the expanded thyroid clonotypes above 0.001.

RNA transcripts provided the source from which TCR beta CDR3 regions were amplified. The HTBI set primed first-round TCR CDR3 RT-PCR. MiXCR was run by TCRdb on the multiplex PCR reads, yielding one entry per CDR3 protein. The table lists around 500,000 distinct CDR3 sequences, approximately 15% of them singletons, with approximately 15% in the top ten. Together with thyroid ultrasound, orbital computed tomography, serum thyroxine and TRAb, clinical symptoms were used for diagnoses. Germline loops: CDR1 SGHVS, CDR2 FQNEAQ. The CDR3 runs 17 residues. Deletions cut 2 bases from V and 0 bases from J, with 15 bases between.

The J gene is TRBJ2-3, the V gene TRBV7-8; a possible D gene is TRBD1 (6 bases). The specimen was blood. The clonotype originates from a woman aged 40-49 years with Graves' hyperthyroidism. The CDR3, as DNA: TGTGCCAGCAGCTTATTGGTAACAGGGAGAAGCACAGATACGCAGTATTTT. It codes for CASSLLVTGRSTDTQYF.